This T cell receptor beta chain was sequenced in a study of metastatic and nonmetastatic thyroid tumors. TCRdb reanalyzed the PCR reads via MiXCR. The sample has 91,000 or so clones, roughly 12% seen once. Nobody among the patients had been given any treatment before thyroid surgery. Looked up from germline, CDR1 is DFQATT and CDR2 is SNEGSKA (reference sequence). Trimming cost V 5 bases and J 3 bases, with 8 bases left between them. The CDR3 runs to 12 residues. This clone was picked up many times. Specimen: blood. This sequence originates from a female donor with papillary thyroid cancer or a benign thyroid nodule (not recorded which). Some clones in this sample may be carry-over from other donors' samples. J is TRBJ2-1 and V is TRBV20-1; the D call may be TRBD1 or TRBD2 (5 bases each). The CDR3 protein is CSAEGIYNEQFF. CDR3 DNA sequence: TGCAGTGCTGAGGGGATCTACAATGAGCAGTTCTTC.